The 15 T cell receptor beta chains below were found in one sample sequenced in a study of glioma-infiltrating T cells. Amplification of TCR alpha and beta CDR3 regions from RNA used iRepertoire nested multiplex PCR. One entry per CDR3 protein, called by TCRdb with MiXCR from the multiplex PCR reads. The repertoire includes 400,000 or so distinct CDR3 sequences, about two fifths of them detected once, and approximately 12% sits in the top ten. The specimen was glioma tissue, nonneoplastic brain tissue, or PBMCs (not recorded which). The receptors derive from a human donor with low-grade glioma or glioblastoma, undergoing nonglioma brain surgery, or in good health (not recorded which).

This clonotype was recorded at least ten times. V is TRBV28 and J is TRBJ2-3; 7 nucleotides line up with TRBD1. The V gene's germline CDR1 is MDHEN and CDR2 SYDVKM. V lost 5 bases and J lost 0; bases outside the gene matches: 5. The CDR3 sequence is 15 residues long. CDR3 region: CASSAGGISTDTQYF. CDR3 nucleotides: TGTGCCAGCAGTGCAGGGGGAATTAGCACAGATACGCAGTATTTT.

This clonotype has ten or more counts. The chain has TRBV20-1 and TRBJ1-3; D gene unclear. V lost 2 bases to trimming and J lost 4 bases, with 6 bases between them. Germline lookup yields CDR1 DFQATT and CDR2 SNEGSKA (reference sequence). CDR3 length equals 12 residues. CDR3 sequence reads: CSARSEGNTIYF. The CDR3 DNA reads TGCAGTGCTAGATCCGAAGGAAACACCATATATTTT.

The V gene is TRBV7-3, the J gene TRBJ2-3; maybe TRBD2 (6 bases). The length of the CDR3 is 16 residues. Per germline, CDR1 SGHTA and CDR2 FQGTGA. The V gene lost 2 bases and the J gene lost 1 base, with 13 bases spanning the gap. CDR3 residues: CASSLGASEGTDTQYF. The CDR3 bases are TGTGCCAGCAGCTTAGGGGCTAGCGAGGGCACAGATACGCAGTATTTT.

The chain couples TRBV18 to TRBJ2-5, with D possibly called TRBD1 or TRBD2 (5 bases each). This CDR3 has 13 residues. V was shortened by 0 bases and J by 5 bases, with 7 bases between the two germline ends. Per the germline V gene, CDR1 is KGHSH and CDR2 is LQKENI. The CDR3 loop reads CASSPPGAETQYF. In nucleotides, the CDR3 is TGTGCCAGCTCACCACCCGGGGCGGAGACCCAGTACTTC.

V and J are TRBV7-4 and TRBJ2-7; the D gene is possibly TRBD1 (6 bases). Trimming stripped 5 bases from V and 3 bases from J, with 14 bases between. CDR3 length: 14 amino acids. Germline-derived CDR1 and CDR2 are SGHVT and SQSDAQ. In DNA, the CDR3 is TGTGCCAGCAGCCAAAAGGGGGATAGCTACGAGCAGTACTTC. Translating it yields CASSQKGDSYEQYF.

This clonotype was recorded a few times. CDR3 protein: CASSLSTSGTHNEQFF. CDR3 in DNA: TGTGCCAGCAGCCTATCGACTAGCGGGACTCACAATGAGCAGTTCTTC. V is TRBV7-2 and J is TRBJ2-1, with 11 positions matching TRBD2. Germline values: CDR1 SGHTA, CDR2 FQGNSA. The CDR3 is 16 residues long. The J segment lost 5 bases and the V segment lost 5 bases, leaving 8 bases of the junction unmatched.

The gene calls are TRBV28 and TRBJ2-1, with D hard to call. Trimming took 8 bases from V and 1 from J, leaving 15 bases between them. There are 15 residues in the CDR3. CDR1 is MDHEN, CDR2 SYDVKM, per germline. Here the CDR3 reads CASLPARWSYNEQFF. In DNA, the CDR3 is TGTGCCAGCCTACCCGCCAGATGGTCCTACAATGAGCAGTTCTTC.

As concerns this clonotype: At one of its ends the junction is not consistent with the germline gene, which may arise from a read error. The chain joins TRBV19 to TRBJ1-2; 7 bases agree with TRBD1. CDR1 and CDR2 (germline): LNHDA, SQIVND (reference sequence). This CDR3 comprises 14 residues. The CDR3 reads CASRKGQDTYGYTF. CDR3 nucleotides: TGTGCCAGTAGAAAAGGACAGGACACCTATGGCTACACTTTC.

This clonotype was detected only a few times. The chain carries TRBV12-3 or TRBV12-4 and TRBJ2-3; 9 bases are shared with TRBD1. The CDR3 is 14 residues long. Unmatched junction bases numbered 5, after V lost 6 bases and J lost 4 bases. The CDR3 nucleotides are TGTGCCAGCAGCCATCGGACAGGGGCAGATACGCAGTATTTT. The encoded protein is CASSHRTGADTQYF.

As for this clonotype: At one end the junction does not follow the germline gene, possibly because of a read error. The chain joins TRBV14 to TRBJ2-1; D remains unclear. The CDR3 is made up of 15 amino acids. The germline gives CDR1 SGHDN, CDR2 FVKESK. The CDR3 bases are TGTGCCAGCAGCCAAGAGTCGTACTCCTACAACGAGCAGTTCTTC. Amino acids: CASSQESYSYNEQFF. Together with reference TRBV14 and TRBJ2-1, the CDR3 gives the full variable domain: EAGVTQFPSHSVIEKGQTVTLRCDPISGHDNLYWYRRVMGKEIKFLLHFVKESKQDESGMPNNRFLAERTGGTYSTLKVQPAELEDSGVYFCASSQESYSYNEQFFGPGTRLTVL.

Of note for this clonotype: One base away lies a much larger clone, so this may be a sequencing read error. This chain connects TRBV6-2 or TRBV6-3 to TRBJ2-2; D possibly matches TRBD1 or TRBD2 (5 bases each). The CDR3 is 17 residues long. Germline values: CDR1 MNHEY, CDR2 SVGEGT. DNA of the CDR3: TGTGCCAGCAGTCCTTCCCACATCGGGGCGAACACCGGGGAGCTGCTTTTT. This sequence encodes CASSPSHIGANTGELLF.

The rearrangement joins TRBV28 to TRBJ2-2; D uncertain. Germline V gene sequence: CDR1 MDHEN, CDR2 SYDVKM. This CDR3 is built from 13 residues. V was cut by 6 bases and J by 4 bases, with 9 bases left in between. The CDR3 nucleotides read TGTGCCAGCAGCATTACTACCACCGGGGAGCTGTTTTTT. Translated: CASSITTTGELFF.

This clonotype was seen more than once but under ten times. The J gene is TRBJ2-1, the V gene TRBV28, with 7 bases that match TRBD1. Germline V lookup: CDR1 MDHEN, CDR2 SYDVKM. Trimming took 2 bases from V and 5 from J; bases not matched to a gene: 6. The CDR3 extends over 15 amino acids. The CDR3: CASSLPGTVNNEQFF. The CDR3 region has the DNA TGTGCCAGCAGTTTACCCGGGACAGTAAACAATGAGCAGTTCTTC.

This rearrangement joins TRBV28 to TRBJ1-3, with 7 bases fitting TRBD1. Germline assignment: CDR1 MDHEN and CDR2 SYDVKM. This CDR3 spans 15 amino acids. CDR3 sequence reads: CVSSFDDRAGNTIYF. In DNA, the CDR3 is TGTGTTAGCAGTTTTGACGACAGGGCGGGAAACACCATATATTTT.

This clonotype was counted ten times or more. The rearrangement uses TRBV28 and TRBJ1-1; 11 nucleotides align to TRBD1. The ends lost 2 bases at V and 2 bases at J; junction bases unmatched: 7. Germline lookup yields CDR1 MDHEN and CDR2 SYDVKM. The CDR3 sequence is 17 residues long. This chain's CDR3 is CASSLLGWTGGNTEAFF. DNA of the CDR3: TGTGCCAGCAGTTTACTGGGGTGGACAGGGGGCAACACTGAAGCTTTCTTT.